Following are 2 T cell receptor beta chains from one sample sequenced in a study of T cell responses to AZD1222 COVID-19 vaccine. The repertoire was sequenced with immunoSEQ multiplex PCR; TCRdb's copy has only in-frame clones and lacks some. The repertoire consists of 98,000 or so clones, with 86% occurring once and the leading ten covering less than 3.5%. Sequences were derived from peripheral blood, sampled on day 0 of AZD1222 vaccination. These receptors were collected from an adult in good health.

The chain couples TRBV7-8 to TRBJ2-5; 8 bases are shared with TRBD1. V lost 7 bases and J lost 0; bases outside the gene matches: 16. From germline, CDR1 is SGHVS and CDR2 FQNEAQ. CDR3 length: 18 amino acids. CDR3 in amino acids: CASTHLDRAALYQETQYF. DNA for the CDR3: TGTGCCAGCACCCACTTGGACAGGGCGGCATTGTACCAAGAGACCCAGTACTTC.

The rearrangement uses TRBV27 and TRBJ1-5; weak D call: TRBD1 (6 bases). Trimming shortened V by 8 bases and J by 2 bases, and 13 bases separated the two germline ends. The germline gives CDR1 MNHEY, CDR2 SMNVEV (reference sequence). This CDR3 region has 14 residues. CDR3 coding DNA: TGTGCCAGCGCAGGGGTGGGAGGCAATCAGCCCCAGCATTTT. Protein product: CASAGVGGNQPQHF.